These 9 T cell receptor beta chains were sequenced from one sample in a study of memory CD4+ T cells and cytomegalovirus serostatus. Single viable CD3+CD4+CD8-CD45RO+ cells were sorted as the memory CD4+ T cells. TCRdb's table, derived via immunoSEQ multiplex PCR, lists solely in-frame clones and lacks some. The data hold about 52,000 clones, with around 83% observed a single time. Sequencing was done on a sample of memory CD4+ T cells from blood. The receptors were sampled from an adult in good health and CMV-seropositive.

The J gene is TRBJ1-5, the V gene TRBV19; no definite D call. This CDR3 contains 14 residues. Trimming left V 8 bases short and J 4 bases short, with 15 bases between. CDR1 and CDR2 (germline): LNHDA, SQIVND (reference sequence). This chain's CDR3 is CASAPQATNQPQHF. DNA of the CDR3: TGTGCCAGTGCCCCGCAAGCAACAAATCAGCCCCAGCATTTT.

Here the CDR3 DNA reads TGTGCCAGCTTATCTAGCGGGACGAACACCGGGGAGCTGTTTTTT. Translating it yields CASLSSGTNTGELFF. The chain couples TRBV5-8 to TRBJ2-2; 9 nucleotides agree with TRBD2. The V gene end was trimmed by 7 bases and the J gene end by 0 bases; junction bases not matched to a gene: 4. The CDR3 extends over 15 amino acids. In germline, CDR1 is SGHTS, CDR2 YDEGEE.

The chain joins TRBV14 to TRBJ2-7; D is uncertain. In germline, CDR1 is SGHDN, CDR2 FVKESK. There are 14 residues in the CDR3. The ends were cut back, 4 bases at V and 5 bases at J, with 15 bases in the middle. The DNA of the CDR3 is TGTGCCAGCAGCCCTACGGGTAGACCGGACGAGCAGTACTTC. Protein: CASSPTGRPDEQYF.

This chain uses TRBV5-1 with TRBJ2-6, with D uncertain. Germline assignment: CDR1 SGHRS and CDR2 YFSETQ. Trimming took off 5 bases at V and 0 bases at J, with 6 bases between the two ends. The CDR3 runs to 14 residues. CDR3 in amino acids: CASRPISGANVLTF. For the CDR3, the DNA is TGCGCCAGCAGACCGATCTCTGGGGCCAACGTCCTGACTTTC.

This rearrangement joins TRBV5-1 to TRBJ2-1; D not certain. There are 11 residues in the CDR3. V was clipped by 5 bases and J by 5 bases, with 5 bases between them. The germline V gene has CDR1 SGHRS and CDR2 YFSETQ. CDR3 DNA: TGCGCCAGCAGGGCCCACAATGAGCAGTTCTTC. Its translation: CASRAHNEQFF.

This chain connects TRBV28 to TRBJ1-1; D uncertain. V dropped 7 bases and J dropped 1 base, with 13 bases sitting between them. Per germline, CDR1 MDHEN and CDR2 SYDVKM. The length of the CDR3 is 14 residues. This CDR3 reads CASTLKLRNTEAFF. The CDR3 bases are TGTGCCAGCACGTTGAAGCTCAGGAACACTGAAGCTTTCTTT. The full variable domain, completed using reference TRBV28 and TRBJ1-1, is DVKVTQSSRYLVKRTGEKVFLECVQDMDHENMFWYRQDPGLGLRLIYFSYDVKMKEKGDIPEGYSVSREKKERFSLILESASTNQTSMYLCASTLKLRNTEAFFGQGTRLTVV.

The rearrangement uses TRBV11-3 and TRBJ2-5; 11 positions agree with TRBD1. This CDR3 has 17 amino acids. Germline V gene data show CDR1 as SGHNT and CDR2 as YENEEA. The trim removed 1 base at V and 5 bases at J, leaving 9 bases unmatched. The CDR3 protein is CASSLAPDRGRVETQYF. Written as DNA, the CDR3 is TGTGCCAGCAGCTTAGCCCCGGACAGGGGGCGCGTTGAGACCCAGTACTTC.

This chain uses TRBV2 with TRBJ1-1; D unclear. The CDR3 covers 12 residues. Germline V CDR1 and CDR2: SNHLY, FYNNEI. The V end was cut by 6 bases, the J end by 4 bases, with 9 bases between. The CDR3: CASRVQFTEAFF. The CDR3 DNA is TGTGCCAGCAGGGTACAGTTCACTGAAGCTTTCTTT.

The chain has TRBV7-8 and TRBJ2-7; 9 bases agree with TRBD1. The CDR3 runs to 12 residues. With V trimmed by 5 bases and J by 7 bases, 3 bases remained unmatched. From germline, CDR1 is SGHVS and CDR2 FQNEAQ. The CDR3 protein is CASSGQGWEQYF. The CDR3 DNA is TGTGCCAGCAGCGGACAGGGGTGGGAGCAGTACTTC.